The source of this T cell receptor beta chain is a study of T cells after yellow fever vaccination (dated by TCRdb to about 2019). With regard to the full study: The SMART-Seq v4 Ultra Low Input RNA kit was used to prepare libraries from fractions with low cell numbers. To follow T-cell clones before and after both primary and booster YFV17D yellow fever vaccination, bulk TCR alpha and beta repertoires underwent longitudinal sequencing. The cohort comprised two healthy male donors, one aged 18 to 29 and one aged 30 to 40 years. Bulk PBMC replicates and cell subsets were isolated from blood drawn at multiple timepoints before and after both primary and secondary immunization.

Its CDR3 holds 14 amino acids, cysteine through phenylalanine. The DNA shown is the 42-base CDR3, in frame from base 1. CDR1 SEHNR and CDR2 FQNEAQ were looked up in the germline V gene (reference sequence). Clipping removes 6 bases from V and 4 bases from J, with 5 as the unmatched junction base count. This clonotype was found a few times. No cognate antigen has been identified for it. The sample holds no much larger clone one base away, and base qualities are not on file. In the paper's terms, the treatment or condition label means: live attenuated yellow fever vaccine strain. A standard Ficoll-Paque protocol was used to isolate PBMCs from peripheral blood. Dynabeads CD4 and CD8 positive selection kits were used to isolate the CD4 and CD8 T-cell fractions. TriZol was used to extract RNA from bulk PBMCs, CD4 and CD8 fractions, and dextramer-positive and dextramer-negative fractions. TCR cDNA was synthesized by 5'RACE template switching, through which a universal primer site and unique molecular identifiers were introduced. Priming of cDNA synthesis was performed from both the TCR alpha and TCR beta constant segments. Two PCR steps were used to amplify libraries, with sample barcodes and sequencing adapters being added in the second step. Sequencing of the libraries was done on either Illumina HiSeq 2500 (2x100 bp) or NovaSeq (2x150 bp). In the source study's methods: MIGEC handled demultiplexing of reads and collapsing into UMI consensus sequences, while MiXCR performed V(D)J alignment. Vaccine-responding clonotypes were defined with edgeR using replicate PBMC samples, requiring FDR below 0.01 and a log2 fold change above 5 up to day 15. CD4 or CD8 identity was assigned to each bulk clonotype according to whether the clonotype was present at higher abundance in the sequenced CD4 repertoire or the sequenced CD8 repertoire. The public reads were run again by TCRdb, first through fastp at Q25 and then through MiXCR, and only productive beta chains were kept. Rows merge per CDR3 protein into single entries with the most common DNA and genes. It is TCRdb's table, rather than the study itself, that gives the V and J calls and clone size. The sample records roughly 180,000 distinct CDR3 sequences, roughly 6.4% of which are singletons. Together, the top ten hold less than 3% of the sample.

On the study overall, not on this receptor specifically: The study included only two donors, which limits how far the findings can be generalized. A small fraction of clonotypes showed up in both the CD4 and CD8 compartments, probably as a result of convergent recombination. The secondary T-cell response was found to be weaker but faster than the primary response, with a peak reached on day 5 rather than on day 15. After the booster, most of the clones that had expanded following primary vaccination were detected again (approximately 96% of CD4 and 85% to 90% of CD8), which suggests that memory was broadly maintained. Computational filtering was required because FACS-sorted repertoires could contain abundant contaminating clonotypes from the bulk population.

The sequenced sample was CD4+ T cells sorted from PBMCs, obtained on the day of the first yellow fever vaccination. The sequence derives from a man aged 18 to 29 who received the YFV17D yellow fever vaccine. This chain is built from TRBV7-9 and TRBJ2-5; 10 central bases correspond to TRBD1. The nucleotide sequence reads TGTGCCAGCAGGGAGGGACAGGGGACAGAGACCCAGTACTTC. It translates as CASREGQGTETQYF.